This T cell receptor (beta chain) was profiled in a study of regulatory T cells in long-lasting Graves disease. Study-wide points: Gene preferences differed: TRBV28, TRBJ1-2, TRBJ2-5 in persistent cases.

Time point given: persistent/refractory GD, antithyroid drugs over 5 years with positive TRAb. Generation of the TCR library employed RNA extracted from PBMCs. Per germline, CDR1 SGHAT and CDR2 FQNNGV. Trimming took 0 bases from V and 3 from J; bases not matched to a gene: 3. The CDR3 spans 15 residues. In this sample, this clonotype turned up many times. Antigen: not known. Arm-PCR with iRepertoire HTBI primers amplified the CDR3 regions for these TCR beta libraries. TCRdb redid the calling of the multiplex PCR reads with MiXCR, one entry per CDR3 protein. The table shows hundreds of thousands of distinct CDR3 sequences, with roughly a fifth occurring only once.

The chain links TRBV11-2 to TRBJ2-7, with 9 positions matching TRBD1. The material was peripheral blood mononuclear cells (PBMCs), obtained when the disease was refractory, from a patient treated with antithyroid drugs. This clonotype originated in a female donor with Graves disease. CDR3 sequence reads: CASSLDPTGGYEQYF. The CDR3 DNA sequence: TGTGCCAGCAGCTTAGATCCGACAGGGGGCTACGAGCAGTACTTC.